The rows below give T cell receptor beta chains drawn from one sample of a study of T cells in Graves' hyperthyroidism and ophthalmopathy. In TCRdb, the multiplex PCR reads were re-called with MiXCR into one record per CDR3 protein. The sample has hundreds of thousands of distinct CDR3 sequences; approximately 15% are singletons. The material sequenced was blood. These receptors were collected from a woman between 18 and 30 years old with Graves' hyperthyroidism. Each CDR3 is given with its conserved first and last residue. The D gene is left open where the match is weak. Clone size is not always given. Where it is, it says once, few, many or a class for expanded clones.

v_call: TRBV12-3/TRBV12-4
clone_size: few
j_call: TRBJ2-2
d_call: TRBD2
cdr3_nt: TGTGCCAGCAGTCCGACTAGCGGGGGTTACGCCGGGGAGCTGTTTTTT
cdr3_aa: CASSPTSGGYAGELFF

v_call: TRBV10-2
clone_size: few
j_call: TRBJ2-7
d_call: TRBD2
cdr3_nt: TGCGCCAGCATACCGGGACTAGCGGGAGTAAACGAGCAGTACTTC
cdr3_aa: CASIPGLAGVNEQYF

v_call: TRBV20-1
clone_size: many
j_call: TRBJ1-5
d_call: TRBD1
cdr3_nt: TGCAGTGCTAGATTAGGGACAGCCAATCAGCCCCAGCATTTT
cdr3_aa: CSARLGTANQPQHF

v_call: TRBV4-3
clone_size: few
j_call: TRBJ2-1
d_call: TRBD1
cdr3_nt: TGCGCCAGCAGCCAAGGGGACAGGGTAGGCAATGAGCAGTTCTTC
cdr3_aa: CASSQGDRVGNEQFF

v_call: TRBV28
clone_size: many
j_call: TRBJ1-1
d_call: -
cdr3_nt: TGTGCCAGCAGTCGGGCATTGATGAACACTGAAGCTTTCTTT
cdr3_aa: CASSRALMNTEAFF

v_call: TRBV12-3/TRBV12-4
clone_size: once
j_call: TRBJ1-2
d_call: -
cdr3_nt: TGTGCCAGCAGTCCCCGGAGAGGCCGGCCCGCCTTC
cdr3_aa: CASSPRRGRPAF

v_call: TRBV28
clone_size: -
j_call: TRBJ2-5
d_call: -
cdr3_nt: TGTGCCAGCAGTTTCGACGTGGAGACCCAGTACTTC
cdr3_aa: CASSFDVETQYF

v_call: TRBV7-9
clone_size: -
j_call: TRBJ2-7
d_call: TRBD1
cdr3_nt: TGTGCCAGCAGCATAGAACCGGGACAGACCTACGAGCAGTACTTC
cdr3_aa: CASSIEPGQTYEQYF

v_call: TRBV20-1
clone_size: -
j_call: TRBJ1-6
d_call: -
cdr3_nt: TGCAGTGCTAGATCCCACACGGCCCATTCACCCCTCAACTTT
cdr3_aa: CSARSHTAHSPLNF

v_call: TRBV18
clone_size: -
j_call: TRBJ2-5
d_call: TRBD1
cdr3_nt: TGTGCCAGCTCCCCCCATGCTCGGACAGGGGATCTAGAGACCCAGTACTTC
cdr3_aa: CASSPHARTGDLETQYF

v_call: TRBV27
clone_size: many
j_call: TRBJ2-1
d_call: -
cdr3_nt: TGTGCCAGCCTCCCTCCGGCGACGAGCTCCTACAATGAGCAGTTCTTC
cdr3_aa: CASLPPATSSYNEQFF

v_call: TRBV5-1
clone_size: -
j_call: TRBJ2-7
d_call: TRBD1
cdr3_nt: TGCGCCAGCAGCCCCTCGACAGGGTCCAACCACGAGCAGTACTTC
cdr3_aa: CASSPSTGSNHEQYF

v_call: TRBV20-1
clone_size: many
j_call: TRBJ2-1
d_call: -
cdr3_nt: TGCAGTGCTCATAGCTCCTGGTCTTGGCGGTCTAATGAGCAGTTCTTC
cdr3_aa: CSAHSSWSWRSNEQFF

v_call: TRBV20-1
clone_size: many
j_call: TRBJ1-6
d_call: -
cdr3_nt: TGCAGTGCTGAGACACCGAATAATTCACCCCTCCACTTT
cdr3_aa: CSAETPNNSPLHF

v_call: TRBV29-1
clone_size: few
j_call: TRBJ2-3
d_call: TRBD2
cdr3_nt: TGCAGCGCTGCGACTAGCTCCACAGATACGCAGTATTTT
cdr3_aa: CSAATSSTDTQYF

v_call: TRBV19
clone_size: few
j_call: TRBJ2-5
d_call: -
cdr3_nt: TGTGCCAGTAGCAGAGATAGGACGGCAGGGACCCAGTACTTC
cdr3_aa: CASSRDRTAGTQYF

v_call: TRBV11-2
clone_size: -
j_call: TRBJ1-6
d_call: -
cdr3_nt: TGTGCCAGCAGCTTAATAGCTGATTCACCCCTCCACTTT
cdr3_aa: CASSLIADSPLHF

v_call: TRBV28
clone_size: many
j_call: TRBJ1-5
d_call: -
cdr3_nt: TGTGCCAGCAGTTTGGTCGTTACAGGCAATCAGCCCCAGCATTTT
cdr3_aa: CASSLVVTGNQPQHF

v_call: TRBV2
clone_size: many
j_call: TRBJ2-2
d_call: -
cdr3_nt: TGTGCCAGCAGTTCTGTCCGGGCCCCGAACACCGGGGAGCTGTTTTTT
cdr3_aa: CASSSVRAPNTGELFF

v_call: TRBV10-3
clone_size: few
j_call: TRBJ2-2
d_call: TRBD2
cdr3_nt: TGTGCCATCAGTGTAAGAGCGGGACGCACCGGGGAGCTGTTTTTT
cdr3_aa: CAISVRAGRTGELFF

v_call: TRBV12-3/TRBV12-4
clone_size: -
j_call: TRBJ2-3
d_call: -
cdr3_nt: TGTGCCAGCAGCGGGGCTTTTAGCACAGATACGCAGTATTTT
cdr3_aa: CASSGAFSTDTQYF

v_call: TRBV6-1
clone_size: -
j_call: TRBJ2-3
d_call: -
cdr3_nt: TGTGCCAGCAGTGACTCTCAGGACGGAAGCACAGATACGCAGTATTTT
cdr3_aa: CASSDSQDGSTDTQYF

v_call: TRBV9
clone_size: -
j_call: TRBJ2-5
d_call: TRBD2
cdr3_nt: TGTGCCAGCAGCGTAGCTAGCGGGGTGGAGACCCAGTACTTC
cdr3_aa: CASSVASGVETQYF

v_call: TRBV27
clone_size: many
j_call: TRBJ2-4
d_call: -
cdr3_nt: TGTGCCAGCAGTACCCCCGGGCTAGGCAGGAACATTCAGTACTTC
cdr3_aa: CASSTPGLGRNIQYF

v_call: TRBV24-1
clone_size: few
j_call: TRBJ2-6
d_call: -
cdr3_nt: TGTGCCTCCAGTGACTCTGGGCGGCCCGGGGCCAACGTCCTGACTTTC
cdr3_aa: CASSDSGRPGANVLTF

v_call: TRBV7-6
clone_size: many
j_call: TRBJ1-2
d_call: -
cdr3_nt: TGTGCCAGCAGCTTAGCCCCCACGGCAGGCGATGGCTACACCTTC
cdr3_aa: CASSLAPTAGDGYTF

v_call: TRBV20-1
clone_size: -
j_call: TRBJ1-2
d_call: -
cdr3_nt: TGCAGTGGGGTGGTAGGGAATGGCTACACCTTC
cdr3_aa: CSGVVGNGYTF

v_call: TRBV5-1
clone_size: -
j_call: TRBJ2-1
d_call: TRBD2
cdr3_nt: TGCGCCAGCAGCTTGTTTGGGAGCTCGGGACTAGCAGGGGTTGGGGGCAATGAGCAGTTCTTC
cdr3_aa: CASSLFGSSGLAGVGGNEQFF

v_call: TRBV14
clone_size: -
j_call: TRBJ2-7
d_call: TRBD2
cdr3_nt: TGTGCCAGCCGGACTAGCGGGAGGAGGGAGCAGTACTTC
cdr3_aa: CASRTSGRREQYF

v_call: TRBV30
clone_size: -
j_call: TRBJ2-2
d_call: TRBD1
cdr3_nt: TGTGCCTGGAGCGACGGGACAGGTGGTTGGACCGGGGAGCTGTTTTTT
cdr3_aa: CAWSDGTGGWTGELFF

v_call: TRBV28
clone_size: -
j_call: TRBJ1-6
d_call: -
cdr3_nt: TGTGCCAGCACCATACCGACAGGAGATAATTCACCCCTCCACTTT
cdr3_aa: CASTIPTGDNSPLHF

v_call: TRBV10-2
clone_size: -
j_call: TRBJ1-2
d_call: -
cdr3_nt: TGCGCCAGCAGTGAGTCGGCAGCTAACTATGGCTACACCTTC
cdr3_aa: CASSESAANYGYTF

v_call: TRBV28
clone_size: many
j_call: TRBJ1-1
d_call: -
cdr3_nt: TGTGCCAGCACTTTAAGGGGGACTGAAGCTTTCTTT
cdr3_aa: CASTLRGTEAFF